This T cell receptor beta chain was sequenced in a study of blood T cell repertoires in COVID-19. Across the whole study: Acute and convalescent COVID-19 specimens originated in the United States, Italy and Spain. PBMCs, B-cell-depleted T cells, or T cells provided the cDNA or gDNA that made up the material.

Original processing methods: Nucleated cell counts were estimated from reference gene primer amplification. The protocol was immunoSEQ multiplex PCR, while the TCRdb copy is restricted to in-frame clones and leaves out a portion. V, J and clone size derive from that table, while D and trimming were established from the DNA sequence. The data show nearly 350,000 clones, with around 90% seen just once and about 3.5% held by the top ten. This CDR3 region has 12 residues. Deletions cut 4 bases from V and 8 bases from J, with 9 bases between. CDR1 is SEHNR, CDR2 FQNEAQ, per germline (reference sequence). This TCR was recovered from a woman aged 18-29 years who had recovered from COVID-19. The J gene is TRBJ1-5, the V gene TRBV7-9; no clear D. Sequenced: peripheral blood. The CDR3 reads CASSSAVEPQHF. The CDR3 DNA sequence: TGTGCCAGCAGCTCCGCGGTCGAGCCCCAGCATTTT.